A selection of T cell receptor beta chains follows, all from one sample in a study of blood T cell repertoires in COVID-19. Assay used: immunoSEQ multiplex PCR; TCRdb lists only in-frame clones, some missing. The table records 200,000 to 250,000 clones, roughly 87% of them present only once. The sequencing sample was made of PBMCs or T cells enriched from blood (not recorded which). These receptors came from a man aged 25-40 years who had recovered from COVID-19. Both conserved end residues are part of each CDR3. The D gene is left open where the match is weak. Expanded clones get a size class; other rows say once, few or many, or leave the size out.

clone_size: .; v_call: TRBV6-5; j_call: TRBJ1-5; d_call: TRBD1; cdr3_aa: CATRPGQRNNQPQHF; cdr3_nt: TGTGCCACCAGACCGGGACAGCGGAACAATCAGCCCCAGCATTTT
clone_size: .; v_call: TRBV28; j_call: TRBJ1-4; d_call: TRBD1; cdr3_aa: CASSLGQEGEKLFF; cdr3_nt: TGTGCCAGCAGTTTAGGACAGGAAGGTGAAAAACTGTTTTTT
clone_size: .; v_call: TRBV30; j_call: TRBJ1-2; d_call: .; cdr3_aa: CAWTQGYYGYTF; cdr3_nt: TGTGCCTGGACCCAGGGGTACTATGGCTACACCTTC
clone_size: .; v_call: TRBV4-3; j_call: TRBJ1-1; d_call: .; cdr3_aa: CASSQDNSQTAFF; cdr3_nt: TGCGCCAGCAGCCAAGATAACAGCCAAACGGCTTTCTTT
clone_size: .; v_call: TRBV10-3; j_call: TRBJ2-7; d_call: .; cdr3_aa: CAISESTLFEQYF; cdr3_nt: TGTGCCATCAGTGAGTCGACTCTTTTTGAGCAGTACTTC
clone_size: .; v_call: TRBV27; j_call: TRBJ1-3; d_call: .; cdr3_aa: CASSPNNQGLVGNTIYF; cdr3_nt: TGTGCCAGCAGTCCTAATAATCAGGGGCTAGTCGGAAACACCATATATTTT
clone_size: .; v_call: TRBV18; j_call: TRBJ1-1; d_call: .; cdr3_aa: CASSPESGGVGRKAFF; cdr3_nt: TGTGCCAGCTCACCAGAGTCCGGCGGGGTCGGACGGAAAGCTTTCTTT
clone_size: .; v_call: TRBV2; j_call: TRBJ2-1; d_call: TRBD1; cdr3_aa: CASSKQGSYNEQFF; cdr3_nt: TGTGCCAGCAGCAAACAGGGGTCCTACAATGAGCAGTTCTTC
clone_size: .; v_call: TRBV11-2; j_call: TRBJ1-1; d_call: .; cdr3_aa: CASSPRVLNTEAFF; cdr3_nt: TGTGCCAGCAGCCCCCGAGTCCTGAACACTGAAGCTTTCTTT
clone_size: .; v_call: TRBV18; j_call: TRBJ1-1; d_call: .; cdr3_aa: CASSPKVAGAGTEAFF; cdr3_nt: TGTGCCAGCTCACCAAAGGTTGCGGGGGCGGGAACTGAAGCTTTCTTT
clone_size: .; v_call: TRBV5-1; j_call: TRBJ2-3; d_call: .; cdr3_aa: CASSTAGVLTDTQYF; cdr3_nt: TGCGCCAGCAGCACCGCCGGGGTACTCACAGATACGCAGTATTTT
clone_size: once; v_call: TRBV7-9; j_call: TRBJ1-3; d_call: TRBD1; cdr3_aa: CASSQSFDRGSGNTIYF; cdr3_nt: TGTGCCAGCAGCCAATCCTTCGACAGGGGGTCTGGAAACACCATATATTTT
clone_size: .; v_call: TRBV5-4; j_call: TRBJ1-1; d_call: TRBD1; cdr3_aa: CASRSGTGGTEAFF; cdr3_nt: TGTGCCAGCAGATCCGGGACAGGGGGCACTGAAGCTTTCTTT
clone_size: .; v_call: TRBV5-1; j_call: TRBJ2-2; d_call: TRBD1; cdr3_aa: CASSLGQGRNTGELFF; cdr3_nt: TGCGCCAGCAGCTTGGGACAGGGGCGCAACACCGGGGAGCTGTTTTTT
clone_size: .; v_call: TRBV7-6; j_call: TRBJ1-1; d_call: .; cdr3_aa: CASSLDSVMNTEAFF; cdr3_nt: TGTGCCAGCAGCTTAGATTCAGTTATGAACACTGAAGCTTTCTTT
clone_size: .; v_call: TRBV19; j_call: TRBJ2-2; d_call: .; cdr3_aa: CAGPGTPPTTGELFF; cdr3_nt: TGTGCCGGCCCGGGGACACCTCCGACCACCGGGGAGCTGTTTTTT
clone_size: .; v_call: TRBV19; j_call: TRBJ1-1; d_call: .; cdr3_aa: CASAEVTRNTEAFF; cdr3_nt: TGTGCCAGTGCTGAGGTTACCCGTAACACTGAAGCTTTCTTT
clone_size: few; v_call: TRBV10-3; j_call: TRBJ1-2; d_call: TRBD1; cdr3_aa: CAIRGDGGTGTFGYTF; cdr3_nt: TGTGCCATCAGGGGGGATGGGGGGACAGGGACCTTTGGCTACACCTTC
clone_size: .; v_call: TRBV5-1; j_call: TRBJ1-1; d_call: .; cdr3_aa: CASSLPDSLATEAFF; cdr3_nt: TGCGCCAGCAGCTTGCCGGACAGTTTGGCCACTGAAGCTTTCTTT
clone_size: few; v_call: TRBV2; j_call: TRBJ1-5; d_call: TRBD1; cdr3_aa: CASRRGQGNQPQHF; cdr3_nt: TGTGCCAGCAGGAGGGGACAGGGGAATCAGCCCCAGCATTTT
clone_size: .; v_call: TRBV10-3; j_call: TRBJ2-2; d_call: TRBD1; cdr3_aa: CAISDDRENTGELFF; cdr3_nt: TGTGCCATCAGTGACGACAGGGAGAACACCGGGGAGCTGTTTTTT
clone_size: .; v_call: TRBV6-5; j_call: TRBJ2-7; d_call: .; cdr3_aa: CASSYGGWGRNYEQYF; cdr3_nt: TGTGCCAGCAGTTACGGCGGCTGGGGGAGGAACTACGAGCAGTACTTC
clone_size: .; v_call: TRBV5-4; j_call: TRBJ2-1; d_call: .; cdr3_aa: CASSLVGGYNEQFF; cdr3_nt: TGTGCCAGCAGCTTGGTGGGGGGTTACAATGAGCAGTTCTTC
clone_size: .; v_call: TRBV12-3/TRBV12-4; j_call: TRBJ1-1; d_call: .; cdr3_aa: CASSTNQGRAFF; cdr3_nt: TGTGCCAGCAGCACTAACCAGGGCCGGGCTTTCTTT
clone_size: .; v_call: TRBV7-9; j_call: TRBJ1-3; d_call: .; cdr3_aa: CASSLARASGNTIYF; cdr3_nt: TGTGCCAGCAGCTTAGCCAGGGCCTCTGGAAACACCATATATTTT
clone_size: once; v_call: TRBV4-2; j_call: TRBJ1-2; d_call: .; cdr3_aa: CASSPAGQRNYGYTF; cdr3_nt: TGTGCCAGCAGCCCAGCCGGCCAGAGGAACTATGGCTACACCTTC
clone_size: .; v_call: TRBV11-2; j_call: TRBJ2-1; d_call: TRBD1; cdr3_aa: CASSLVPQTGKDDEQFF; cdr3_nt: TGTGCCAGCAGCTTAGTGCCCCAGACAGGGAAGGACGATGAGCAGTTCTTC
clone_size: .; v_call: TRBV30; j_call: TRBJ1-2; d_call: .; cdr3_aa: CAWSITFPGTFDGYTF; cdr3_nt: TGTGCCTGGAGTATAACTTTTCCCGGGACATTTGATGGCTACACCTTC
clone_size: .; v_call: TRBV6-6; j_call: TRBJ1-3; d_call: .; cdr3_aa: CASSSGYYTIYF; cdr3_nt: TGTGCCAGCAGTTCAGGATATTACACCATATATTTT
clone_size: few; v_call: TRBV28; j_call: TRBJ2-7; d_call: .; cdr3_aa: CASSHSYEQYF; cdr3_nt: TGTGCCAGCAGTCACTCCTACGAGCAGTACTTC
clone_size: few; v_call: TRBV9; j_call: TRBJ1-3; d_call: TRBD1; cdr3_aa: CASSSGQGGNTIYF; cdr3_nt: TGTGCCAGCAGCTCGGGACAGGGCGGAAACACCATATATTTT
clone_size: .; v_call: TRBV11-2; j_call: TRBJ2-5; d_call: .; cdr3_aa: CASSPGGSGAQYF; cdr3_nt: TGTGCCAGCAGTCCTGGTGGTTCCGGGGCCCAGTACTTC
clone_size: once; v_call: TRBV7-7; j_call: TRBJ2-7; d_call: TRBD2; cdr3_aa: CASSPGTNSYEQYF; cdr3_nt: TGTGCCAGCAGTCCCGGGACTAACTCCTACGAGCAGTACTTC
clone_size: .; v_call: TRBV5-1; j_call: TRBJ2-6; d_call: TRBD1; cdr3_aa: CASRETGTGLSGANVLTF; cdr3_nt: TGCGCCAGCAGAGAGACAGGGACAGGTCTATCTGGGGCCAACGTCCTGACTTTC
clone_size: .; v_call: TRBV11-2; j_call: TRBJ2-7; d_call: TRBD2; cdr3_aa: CASSLAPLAGSYEQYF; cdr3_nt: TGTGCCAGCAGCTTAGCCCCCCTAGCGGGGTCCTACGAGCAGTACTTC
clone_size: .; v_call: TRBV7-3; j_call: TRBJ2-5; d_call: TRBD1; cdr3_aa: CASSEGQQETQYF; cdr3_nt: TGTGCCAGCAGCGAGGGACAGCAAGAGACCCAGTACTTC
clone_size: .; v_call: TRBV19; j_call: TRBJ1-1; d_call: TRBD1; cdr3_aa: CAATGGTEAFF; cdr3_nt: TGTGCGGCTACAGGGGGCACTGAAGCTTTCTTT
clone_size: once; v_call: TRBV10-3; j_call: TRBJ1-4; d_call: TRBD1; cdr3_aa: CAIRDRGNEKLFF; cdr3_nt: TGTGCCATCAGAGACAGGGGGAATGAAAAACTGTTTTTT
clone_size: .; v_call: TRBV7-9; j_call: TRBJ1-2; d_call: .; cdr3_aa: CAIPPQNNPYGYTF; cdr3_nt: TGTGCCATCCCACCACAGAACAACCCCTATGGCTACACCTTC
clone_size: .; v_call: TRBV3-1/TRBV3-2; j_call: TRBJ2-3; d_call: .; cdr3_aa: CASSQDLSTQYF; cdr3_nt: TGTGCCAGCAGCCAAGATCTTAGTACGCAGTATTTT
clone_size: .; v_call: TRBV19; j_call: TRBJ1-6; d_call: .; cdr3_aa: CASSIQVREGSPLHF; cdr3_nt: TGTGCCAGTAGTATTCAAGTCAGGGAAGGCTCACCCCTCCACTTT
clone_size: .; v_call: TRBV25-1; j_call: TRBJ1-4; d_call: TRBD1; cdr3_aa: CAVQGAGEKLFF; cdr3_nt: TGTGCTGTACAGGGGGCCGGGGAAAAACTGTTTTTT
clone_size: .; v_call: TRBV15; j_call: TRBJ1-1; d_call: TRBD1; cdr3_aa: CATSRAVDRRDTEAFF; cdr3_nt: TGTGCCACCAGCAGAGCCGTGGACAGGCGAGACACTGAAGCTTTCTTT
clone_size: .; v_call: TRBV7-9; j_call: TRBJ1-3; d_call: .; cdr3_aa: CASTRSGNTIYF; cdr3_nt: TGTGCCAGCACCCGGTCCGGAAACACCATATATTTT
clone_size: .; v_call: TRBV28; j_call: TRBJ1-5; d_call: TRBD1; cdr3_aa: CASSAGTGGDQPQHF; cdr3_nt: TGTGCCAGCAGTGCCGGGACAGGGGGAGATCAGCCCCAGCATTTT
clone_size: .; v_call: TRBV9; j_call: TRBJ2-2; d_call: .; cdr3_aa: CASSQRLVGGELFF; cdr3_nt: TGTGCCAGCAGCCAGAGACTAGTGGGCGGGGAGCTGTTTTTT